What follows describes a single T cell receptor beta chain. Vbeta (60) and Jbeta (13) primers were used in the PCR. Clones were read by immunoSEQ multiplex PCR, and TCRdb kept only the in-frame ones, dropping some. Recorded for this sample: under 200,000 clones. The data were obtained in a study of cytomegalovirus exposure and HLA in healthy donors. The CDR3 runs to 12 residues. V lost 8 bases to trimming and J lost 2 bases, with 10 bases between them. Germline assignment: CDR1 MNHNY and CDR2 SVGAGI (reference sequence). This chain connects TRBV6-6 to TRBJ2-7; D is perhaps TRBD2 (6 bases). The TCR comes from a man younger than 40 in good health and CMV-seronegative. The sequenced sample consisted of PBMCs. The CDR3 region is CASGGTTYEQYF. In DNA form, the CDR3 reads TGTGCCAGCGGGGGGACGACCTACGAGCAGTACTTC.